This entry lists 30 T cell receptor beta chains sequenced from one sample in a study of T cell responses to AZD1222 COVID-19 vaccine. TCRdb's copy holds only in-frame clones and misses some; the assay was immunoSEQ multiplex PCR. In the table there are about 120,000 clones, 85% to 90% of which are singletons. The sequencing used peripheral blood, collected on day 0 of MenACWY control vaccination. These receptors all stem from an adult in good health.

This sequence joins TRBV18 and TRBJ2-7; D call uncertain. CDR1 and CDR2 from the germline V gene are KGHSH and LQKENI. This CDR3 region has 17 residues. V dropped 0 bases and J dropped 0 bases, with 15 bases sitting between them. The CDR3 sequence is CASSPPGSTDTSYEQYF. Written as DNA, the CDR3 is TGTGCCAGCTCACCACCGGGCAGCACCGATACCTCCTACGAGCAGTACTTC.

The chain combines TRBV19 with TRBJ2-1; the match to TRBD2 covers 8 bases. This CDR3 is built from 16 residues. Looked up from germline, CDR1 is LNHDA and CDR2 is SQIVND (reference sequence). After removal of 6 bases from V and 8 bases from J, the junction contained 15 bases not matched to a gene. CDR3 sequence (DNA): TGTGCCAGTAGCGGCAATGGACTAGCACCCCTTCATGAGCAGTTCTTC. The encoded protein is CASSGNGLAPLHEQFF.

The V gene is TRBV24-1, the J gene TRBJ2-3; maybe TRBD2 (6 bases). This CDR3 has 16 residues. V was clipped by 9 bases and J by 3 bases, with 21 bases between them. CDR1 and CDR2 (germline): KGHDR, SFDVKD. The CDR3 protein is CATSARPGDGTDTQYF. DNA for the CDR3: TGTGCCACCTCTGCCCGCCCGGGGGACGGGACAGATACGCAGTATTTT.

The gene calls are TRBV2 and TRBJ1-6; no reliable D call. CDR3 size: 14 residues. Germline lookup yields CDR1 SNHLY and CDR2 FYNNEI. V was pared by 5 bases and J by 7 bases, with 12 bases between. The CDR3 DNA follows: TGTGCCAGCAGTTCCGGGGTACAAAATTCACCCCTCCACTTT. Protein product: CASSSGVQNSPLHF.

The genes are TRBV4-2 and TRBJ2-2, with D tentatively TRBD2 (7 bases). CDR1 is LGHNA and CDR2 is YNFKEQ in the germline V gene. This CDR3 has 17 residues. The ends were cut back, 2 bases at V and 0 bases at J, with 13 bases in the middle. This chain's CDR3 is CASSQQLGGANTGELFF. DNA for the CDR3: TGTGCCAGCAGCCAACAGTTAGGGGGGGCGAACACCGGGGAGCTGTTTTTT.

V and J are TRBV7-9 and TRBJ2-2; D unresolved. V was cut by 2 bases and J by 5 bases, with 12 bases left in between. This CDR3 is built from 15 residues. Germline V lookup: CDR1 SEHNR, CDR2 FQNEAQ (reference sequence). Here the CDR3 DNA reads TGTGCCAGCAGCTTAAGGGCCTTTGGAACCGGGGAGCTGTTTTTT. Translating it yields CASSLRAFGTGELFF.

V is TRBV5-1 and J is TRBJ2-7; 8 bases align to TRBD2. CDR1 SGHRS and CDR2 YFSETQ come from the germline V gene. The CDR3 has 16 amino acids. J gave up 2 bases and V 0 bases, and 7 bases lay outside the gene matches. The CDR3 spells CASSLGASGLTYEQYF. CDR3 coding DNA: TGCGCCAGCAGCTTGGGTGCTAGCGGGCTGACCTACGAGCAGTACTTC.

Only a few counts were recorded for this clone. DNA of the CDR3: TGTGCCAGTACCACAAGAGACAGGGCGGGTACCCAGTACTTC. The encoded protein is CASTTRDRAGTQYF. V is TRBV19 and J is TRBJ2-5; TRBD1 aligns across 7 bases. Germline trimming cut 7 bases from V and 8 bases from J; bases unmatched to any gene: 13. This CDR3 has 14 residues. Germline assignment: CDR1 LNHDA and CDR2 SQIVND (reference sequence).

This clone was seen a few times. The CDR3 nucleotides are TGTGCCAGCAGTAGAGCGACCACCCTGGGAGGCAATCAGCCCCAGCATTTT. This gives the protein CASSRATTLGGNQPQHF. J is TRBJ1-5 and V is TRBV27; D remains ambiguous. The length of the CDR3 is 17 residues. Trimming removed 5 bases from V and 2 bases from J, with 19 bases in between. In germline, CDR1 is MNHEY, CDR2 SMNVEV (reference sequence).

CDR3 loop: CASSQGTSFGNEQFF. For the CDR3, the DNA is TGTGCCAGCAGTCAAGGGACTTCCTTTGGCAATGAGCAGTTCTTC. This chain connects TRBV5-4 to TRBJ2-1; tentatively, D is TRBD2 (6 bases). The CDR3 has 15 amino acids. Trimming pared 5 bases from V and 6 bases from J, leaving 18 bases between. Germline V gives CDR1 SGHNT, CDR2 YYREEE (reference sequence).

This clone was seen only once. The chain combines TRBV5-4 with TRBJ1-3, with TRBD1 matching over 9 bases. The CDR3 is 14 residues long. Per germline, CDR1 SGHNT and CDR2 YYREEE (reference sequence). The V and J ends lost 6 bases and 2 bases, in that order; junction bases with no gene match: 3. CDR3 DNA sequence: TGTGCCAGCACCCGGACAGGGGCTGGAAACACCATATATTTT. Encoded protein: CASTRTGAGNTIYF.

The chain is built from TRBV6-2 or TRBV6-3 and TRBJ1-2, with D perhaps TRBD1 (5 bases). The CDR3 consists of 16 residues. V lost 5 bases to trimming and J lost 4 bases, with 20 bases between them. Germline CDR1 reads MNHEY; CDR2 reads SVGEGT. The CDR3, as DNA: TGTGCCAGCAGTAGGGACGGACACAAAAGAGGCTATGGCTACACCTTC. Amino acids: CASSRDGHKRGYGYTF.

The J gene is TRBJ1-1, the V gene TRBV19; D is ambiguous. Trimming pared 5 bases from V and 0 bases from J, leaving 7 bases between. This CDR3 is built from 13 residues. Looked up from germline, CDR1 is LNHDA and CDR2 is SQIVND (reference sequence). CDR3 sequence (DNA): TGTGCCAGTAGTTCCTACATGAACACTGAAGCTTTCTTT. Protein: CASSSYMNTEAFF.

This clone came up once. The chain carries TRBV6-6 and TRBJ1-4; no clear D. This CDR3 region has 16 residues. Looked up from germline, CDR1 is MNHNY and CDR2 is SVGAGI (reference sequence). Trimming took off 4 bases at V and 0 bases at J, with 12 bases between the two ends. The CDR3 sequence is CASSSPNAATNEKLFF. The CDR3 DNA reads as TGTGCCAGCAGTTCACCGAACGCTGCAACTAATGAAAAACTGTTTTTT.

This sequence joins TRBV30 and TRBJ2-1; no definite D call. CDR3 size: 14 residues. Per the germline V gene, CDR1 is GTSNPN and CDR2 is SVGIG (reference sequence). Trimming cost V 0 bases and J 0 bases, with 6 bases left between them. Here the CDR3 reads CAWSVRISYNEQFF. CDR3 coding DNA: TGTGCCTGGAGTGTAAGGATCTCCTACAATGAGCAGTTCTTC.

This chain links TRBV6-1 with TRBJ1-2, with a weak D call TRBD1 (6 bases). Germline CDR1 is MNHNS and CDR2 is SASEGT. Trimming shortened V by 3 bases and J by 1 base, and 12 bases separated the two germline ends. The CDR3 runs to 15 residues. The CDR3 loop reads CASSDGQRYNYGYTF. In DNA form, the CDR3 reads TGTGCCAGCAGTGACGGACAGCGTTATAACTATGGCTACACCTTC.

This sequence joins TRBV18 and TRBJ1-1, with a tentative D call TRBD1 (5 bases). Between the trimmed V and J ends, which lost 3 bases and 1 base, there was a span of 12 bases. The germline gives CDR1 KGHSH, CDR2 LQKENI. The CDR3 sequence is 15 residues long. The CDR3 DNA is TGTGCCAGCTCACCTCAACCAGGACAGAACACTGAAGCTTTCTTT. Its protein is CASSPQPGQNTEAFF.

This clone was detected once. CDR3 sequence: CASSSRTSGRETQYF. The CDR3 DNA is TGTGCCAGCAGCTCCCGGACTAGCGGGAGGGAGACCCAGTACTTC. The V and J genes are TRBV5-4 and TRBJ2-5; 14 bases map to TRBD2. CDR1 and CDR2 (germline): SGHNT, YYREEE (reference sequence). J lost 5 bases, V lost 3 bases, and 3 bases had no gene match. The CDR3 extends over 15 amino acids.

This sequence joins TRBV2 and TRBJ2-1; TRBD2 agrees at 8 bases. The V gene end was trimmed by 6 bases and the J gene end by 7 bases; junction bases not matched to a gene: 11. This CDR3 has 15 amino acids. CDR1 is SNHLY, CDR2 FYNNEI, per germline. This CDR3 reads CASSLGLAGRNEQFF. CDR3 nucleotides: TGTGCCAGCAGCCTCGGTCTAGCGGGCCGGAATGAGCAGTTCTTC.

V usage is TRBV5-6 and J usage is TRBJ1-6; possible D gene TRBD1, 5 bases. Between the trimmed V and J ends, which lost 3 bases and 2 bases, there was a span of 15 bases. The V gene's germline CDR1 is SGHDT and CDR2 YYEEEE. This CDR3 has 17 amino acids. CDR3 loop: CASSWLGGSAYNSPLHF. The CDR3 region has the DNA TGTGCCAGCAGCTGGTTGGGGGGAAGCGCCTATAATTCACCCCTCCACTTT.

Details on this clone: This CDR3 is also generated by other DNA sequences in the sample. The chain employs TRBV9 and TRBJ2-2; no reliable D call. Germline loops: CDR1 SGDLS, CDR2 YYNGEE. The CDR3 extends over 13 amino acids. Trimming took off 0 bases at V and 1 base at J, with 1 base between the two ends. The CDR3 region has the DNA TGTGCCAGCAGCGTAGGGAACACCGGGGAGCTGTTTTTT. It encodes CASSVGNTGELFF.

The chain is built from TRBV7-2 and TRBJ2-2, with 10 bases matching TRBD2. V shed 2 bases, J shed 5 bases, and the junction held 8 bases outside the gene matches. CDR1 and CDR2 from the germline V gene are SGHTA and FQGNSA. The CDR3 covers 17 residues. CDR3 residues: CASSLSLAGVTTGELFF. The CDR3 DNA reads as TGTGCCAGCAGCTTAAGTCTAGCGGGAGTAACGACCGGGGAGCTGTTTTTT.

The chain couples TRBV11-3 to TRBJ1-1; D call uncertain. Germline loops: CDR1 SGHNT, CDR2 YENEEA. The CDR3 is 14 amino acids. V lost 5 bases, J lost 2 bases, and 12 bases lay in between. The CDR3, as DNA: TGTGCCAGCAGCCTCAGTCAACTTAACACTGAAGCTTTCTTT. This encodes CASSLSQLNTEAFF.

The rearrangement links TRBV7-9 to TRBJ2-7; 11 nucleotides align to TRBD1. V trimming: 2 bases; J trimming: 3 bases; junction bases outside the gene matches: 12. From germline, CDR1 is SEHNR and CDR2 FQNEAQ (reference sequence). This CDR3 has 18 amino acids. The CDR3: CASSLRPGGQGGVYEQYF. CDR3 DNA sequence: TGTGCCAGCAGCTTACGTCCCGGGGGACAGGGGGGAGTCTACGAGCAGTACTTC. Complete variable domain (other parts from reference TRBV7-9 and TRBJ2-7): DTGVSQNPRHKITKRGQNVTFRCDPISEHNRLYWYRQTLGQGPEFLTYFQNEAQLEKSRLLSDRFSAERPKGSFSTLEIQRTEQGDSAMYLCASSLRPGGQGGVYEQYFGPGTRLTVT.

The chain uses TRBV28 and TRBJ2-1, with 7 bases identical to TRBD2. CDR1 is MDHEN and CDR2 is SYDVKM in the germline V gene. The V gene end was trimmed by 3 bases and the J gene end by 3 bases; junction bases not matched to a gene: 11. The CDR3 has 17 amino acids. The CDR3 DNA is TGTGCCAGCAGTTTGGCGTCGGCGGGAGAGAACTACAATGAGCAGTTCTTC. Its protein is CASSLASAGENYNEQFF.

The V gene is TRBV30, the J gene TRBJ1-1; tentative D call: TRBD1 (6 bases). Germline V gene data show CDR1 as GTSNPN and CDR2 as SVGIG (reference sequence). The CDR3 sequence is 11 residues long. The germline V and J ends were trimmed by 7 bases and 1 base, with 7 bases remaining between them. In DNA form, the CDR3 reads TGTGCCTCCAGGGGGAACACTGAAGCTTTCTTT. This encodes CASRGNTEAFF.

The V call is TRBV28, the J call TRBJ1-6; D remains unclear. Germline V gene sequence: CDR1 MDHEN, CDR2 SYDVKM. This CDR3 has 12 residues. Trimming took 5 bases from V and 7 from J, leaving 6 bases between them. CDR3 amino acids: CASSGMNSPLHF. The CDR3 coding sequence is TGTGCCAGCAGTGGGATGAATTCACCCCTCCACTTT.

The V gene is TRBV18, the J gene TRBJ1-1; D perhaps matches TRBD1 (6 bases). Per germline, CDR1 KGHSH and CDR2 LQKENI. The CDR3 loop spans 14 amino acids. V lost 10 bases to trimming and J lost 0 bases, with 15 bases between them. The CDR3 loop is CATNDRNMNTEAFF. CDR3 sequence (DNA): TGTGCCACCAACGACAGGAACATGAACACTGAAGCTTTCTTT. Complete variable domain (other parts from reference TRBV18 and TRBJ1-1): NAGVMQNPRHLVRRRGQEARLRCSPMKGHSHVYWYRQLPEEGLKFMVYLQKENIIDESGMPKERFSAEFPKEGPSILRIQQVVRGDSAAYFCATNDRNMNTEAFFGQGTRLTVV.

The chain combines TRBV5-6 with TRBJ1-6, with 7 nucleotides matching TRBD1. CDR1 is SGHDT, CDR2 YYEEEE, per germline. Trimming at V came to 1 base and at J to 6 bases, leaving 1 base not matched to a gene. This CDR3 region has 14 residues. The CDR3 nucleotides are TGTGCCAGCAGCTTGACAGGGGTTAATTCACCCCTCCACTTT. It is translated as CASSLTGVNSPLHF.

This clone has only a few counts. The chain has TRBV6-6 and TRBJ1-2; tentatively, D is TRBD1 (5 bases). The germline V and J ends were trimmed by 6 bases and 3 bases, with 11 bases remaining between them. Germline V lookup: CDR1 MNHNY, CDR2 SVGAGI (reference sequence). The CDR3 consists of 13 residues. In nucleotides, the CDR3 is TGTGCCAGCAGCCAAGACAGCTACTATGGCTACACCTTC. Amino acid sequence: CASSQDSYYGYTF.